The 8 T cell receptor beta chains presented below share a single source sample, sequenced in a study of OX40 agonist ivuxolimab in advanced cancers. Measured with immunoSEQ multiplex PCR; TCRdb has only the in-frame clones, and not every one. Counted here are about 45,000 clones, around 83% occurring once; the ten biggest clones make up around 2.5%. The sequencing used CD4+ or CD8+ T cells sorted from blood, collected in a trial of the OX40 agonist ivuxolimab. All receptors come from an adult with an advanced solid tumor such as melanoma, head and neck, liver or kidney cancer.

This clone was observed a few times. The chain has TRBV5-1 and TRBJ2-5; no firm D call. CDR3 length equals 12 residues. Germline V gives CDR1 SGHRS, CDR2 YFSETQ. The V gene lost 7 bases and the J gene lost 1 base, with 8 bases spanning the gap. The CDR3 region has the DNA TGCGCCAGCCAAGGAAGCCAAGAGACCCAGTACTTC. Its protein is CASQGSQETQYF. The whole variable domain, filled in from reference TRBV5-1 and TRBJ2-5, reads KAGVTQTPRYLIKTRGQQVTLSCSPISGHRSVSWYQQTPGQGLQFLFEYFSETQRNKGNFPGRFSGRQFSNSRSEMNVSTLELGDSALYLCASQGSQETQYFGPGTRLLVL.

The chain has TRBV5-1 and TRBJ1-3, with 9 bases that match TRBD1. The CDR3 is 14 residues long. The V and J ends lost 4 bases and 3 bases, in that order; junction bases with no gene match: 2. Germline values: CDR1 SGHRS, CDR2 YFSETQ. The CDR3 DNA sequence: TGCGCCAGCAGCGACAGGGGGTTTGGAAACACCATATATTTT. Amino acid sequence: CASSDRGFGNTIYF.

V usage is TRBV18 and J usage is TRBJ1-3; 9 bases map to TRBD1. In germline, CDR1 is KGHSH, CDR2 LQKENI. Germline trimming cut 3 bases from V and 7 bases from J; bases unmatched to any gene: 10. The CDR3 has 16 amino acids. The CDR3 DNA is TGTGCCAGCTCACCCCGGGGACAGGGCACCGGTAACACCATATATTTT. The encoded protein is CASSPRGQGTGNTIYF.

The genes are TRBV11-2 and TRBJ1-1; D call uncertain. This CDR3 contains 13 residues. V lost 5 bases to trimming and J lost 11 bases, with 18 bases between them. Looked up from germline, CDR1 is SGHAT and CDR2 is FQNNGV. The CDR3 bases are TGTGCCAGCAGCCCGAGAGAGCCCAATGAGGCTTTCTTT. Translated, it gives CASSPREPNEAFF.

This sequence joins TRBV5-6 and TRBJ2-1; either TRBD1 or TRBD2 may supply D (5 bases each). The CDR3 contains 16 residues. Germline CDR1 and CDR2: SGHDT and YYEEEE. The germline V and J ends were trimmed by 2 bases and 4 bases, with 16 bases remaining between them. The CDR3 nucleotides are TGTGCCAGCAGCTTTGGGACGACAAATCTTTACAATGAGCAGTTCTTC. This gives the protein CASSFGTTNLYNEQFF.

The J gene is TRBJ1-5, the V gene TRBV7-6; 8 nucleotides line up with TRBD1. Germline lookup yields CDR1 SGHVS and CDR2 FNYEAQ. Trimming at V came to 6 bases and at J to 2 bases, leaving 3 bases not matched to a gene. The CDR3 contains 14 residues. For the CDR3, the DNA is TGTGCCAGCAGAACGGGACAGGGCAATCAGCCCCAGCATTTT. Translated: CASRTGQGNQPQHF.

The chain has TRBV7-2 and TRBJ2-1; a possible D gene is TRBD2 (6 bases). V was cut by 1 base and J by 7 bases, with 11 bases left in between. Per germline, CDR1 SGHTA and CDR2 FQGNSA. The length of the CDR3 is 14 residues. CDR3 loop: CASSLGGVQNEQFF. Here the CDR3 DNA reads TGTGCCAGCAGCTTAGGGGGGGTGCAAAATGAGCAGTTCTTC.

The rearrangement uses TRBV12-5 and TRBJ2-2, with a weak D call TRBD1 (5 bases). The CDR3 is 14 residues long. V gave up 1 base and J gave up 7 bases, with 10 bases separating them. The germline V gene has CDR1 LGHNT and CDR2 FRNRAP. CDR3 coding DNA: TGTGCTAGTGGTTTGGGCGGACAACTCGGGGAGCTGTTTTTT. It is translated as CASGLGGQLGELFF.